Sequencing of this T cell receptor beta chain was carried out in a study of cytomegalovirus exposure and HLA in healthy donors. The V segment lost 3 bases and the J segment 0 bases; nucleotides outside the gene matches: 8. CDR1 and CDR2 from the germline V gene are GTSNPN and SVGIG (reference sequence). The CDR3 has 15 residues. The PCR made use of 60 Vbeta and 13 Jbeta primers. TCRdb's table, derived via immunoSEQ multiplex PCR, lists solely in-frame clones and lacks some. The repertoire consists of 200,000 to 250,000 clones, with around 75% occurring once and the leading ten covering under 2%. This TCR was recovered from a woman in her thirties in good health and CMV-seronegative. This rearrangement joins TRBV30 to TRBJ2-7; 7 bases are a match to TRBD2. Sequenced sample: PBMCs. The DNA of the CDR3 is TGTGCCTGGAGCAACCGGCGGGAGAGCTCCTACGAGCAGTACTTC. Its protein is CAWSNRRESSYEQYF.